This T cell receptor beta chain was identified in a study of Graves' ophthalmopathy and Graves' hyperthyroidism. Broader study findings: Most expanded clonotypes in thyroid above 0.001 frequency also showed up in blood.

The CDR3 is 15 residues long. Trimming took off 3 bases at V and 5 bases at J, with 16 bases between the two ends. Germline CDR1 MNHEY, CDR2 SMNVEV (reference sequence). Enrolled hyperthyroidism patients had a new diagnosis, a duration under 2 months, and an age of 18 to 65. Serum thyroxine and TRAb, along with clinical symptoms, thyroid ultrasound and orbital computed tomography, were what diagnosis relied on. Amplification of the TCR beta CDR3 regions used RNA transcripts (as template). Scientists carried out first-round RT-PCR using HTBI primers and then a second-round multiplex PCR. Each CDR3 protein gets one entry after TCRdb re-called the multiplex PCR reads with MiXCR. Counted here are 500,000 to 600,000 distinct CDR3 sequences, just under 40% occurring once; the ten biggest clones make up about 4.2%. About this clonotype: The antigen remains undetermined.

Sequencing was done on a sample of peripheral blood or thyroid tissue (not recorded which). The chain is built from TRBV27 and TRBJ2-5; D is undetermined. The clonotype was recovered from an adult man with Graves' hyperthyroidism. This chain's CDR3 is CASSFSAFILETQYF. CDR3 nucleotide sequence: TGTGCCAGCAGTTTCTCGGCCTTCATTCTGGAGACCCAGTACTTC.